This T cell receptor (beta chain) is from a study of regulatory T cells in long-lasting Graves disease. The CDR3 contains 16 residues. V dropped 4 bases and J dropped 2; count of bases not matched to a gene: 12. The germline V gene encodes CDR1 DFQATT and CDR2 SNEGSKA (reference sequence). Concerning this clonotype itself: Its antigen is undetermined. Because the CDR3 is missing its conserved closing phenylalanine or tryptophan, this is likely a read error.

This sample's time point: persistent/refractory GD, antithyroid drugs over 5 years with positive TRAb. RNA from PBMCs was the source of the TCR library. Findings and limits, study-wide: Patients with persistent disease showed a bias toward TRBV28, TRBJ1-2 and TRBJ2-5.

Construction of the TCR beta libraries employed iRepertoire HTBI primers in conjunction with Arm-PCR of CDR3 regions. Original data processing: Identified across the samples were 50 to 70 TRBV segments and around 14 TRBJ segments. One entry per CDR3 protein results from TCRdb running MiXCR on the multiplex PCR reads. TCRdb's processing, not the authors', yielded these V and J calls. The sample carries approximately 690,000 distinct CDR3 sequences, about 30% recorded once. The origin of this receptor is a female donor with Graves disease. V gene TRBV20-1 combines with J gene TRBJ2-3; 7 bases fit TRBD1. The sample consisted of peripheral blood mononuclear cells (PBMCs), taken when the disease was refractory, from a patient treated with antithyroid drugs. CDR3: CSATGRPGQYTDTQYL. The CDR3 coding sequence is TGCAGTGCTACTGGGAGACCGGGACAGTACACAGATACGCAGTATCTT.